The sample holds a few counts of the clone carrying this T cell receptor (beta chain). The antigen remains undetermined. This CDR3 is built from 16 residues. Germline lookup yields CDR1 SEHNR and CDR2 FQNEAQ (reference sequence). V lost 3 bases to trimming and J lost 0 bases; unmatched junction nucleotides: 3. These data originate in a study of post-analysis software for immune sequencing data. At the level of the study: Recorded disease courses covered relapsing-remitting, secondary progressive and progressive-relapsing multiple sclerosis. Some patients had no subtype annotation. The study's findings and limits: TRBV segments more frequent in patients than in controls numbered roughly 5 and included TRBV5-6, TRBV5-1 and TRBV20-1. Controls' normalized Chao1 diversity significantly exceeded that of multiple sclerosis patients. When the samples were clustered directly with F measure, those that had been prepared in the same batch showed strong co-clustering.

TCR beta cDNA libraries included unique molecular identifiers. T cells numbering roughly 1 to 10 million yielded 450,000 to 600,000 cDNA molecules. TCRdb re-analysed the PCR reads in MiXCR, keeping a single row per CDR3 protein. This sample has approximately 440,000 distinct CDR3 sequences, with around 40% found just once. Sequencing was carried out using blood. This chain uses TRBV7-9 with TRBJ2-3; 10 positions agree with TRBD2. The receptor was isolated from a girl aged 5-17 years with multiple sclerosis. The CDR3 sequence: CASSFGLAVSTDTQYF. CDR3 sequence (DNA): TGTGCCAGCAGCTTCGGACTAGCGGTTAGCACAGATACGCAGTATTTT. The full variable domain, with the rest looked up from reference TRBV7-9 and TRBJ2-3, is DTGVSQNPRHKITKRGQNVTFRCDPISEHNRLYWYRQTLGQGPEFLTYFQNEAQLEKSRLLSDRFSAERPKGSFSTLEIQRTEQGDSAMYLCASSFGLAVSTDTQYFGPGTRLTVL.